A single sample is the source of the 8 T cell receptor beta chains below, sequenced in a study of Ad26.COV2.S vaccination and SARS-CoV-2 variants. Produced via immunoSEQ multiplex PCR; TCRdb's table is partial and in-frame only. The table lists approximately 360,000 clones, around 82% of them singletons, with just under 7.5% in the top ten. Treatment described: approximately 18 received Ad26.COV2.S at low or high dose, single or two shots; 5 received placebo; per-sample allocation not given. On day 63 after the first injection, vaccine and placebo recipients gave samples. The sequences come from peripheral blood, collected in a trial of Ad26.COV2.S vaccine versus placebo. The receptor set was obtained from a person between 18 and 60 years old who received the Ad26.COV2.S COVID-19 vaccine or a placebo.

The chain combines TRBV7-3 with TRBJ2-5; 7 positions match TRBD2. The V segment lost 8 bases and the J segment 4 bases; nucleotides outside the gene matches: 10. Germline V lookup: CDR1 SGHTA, CDR2 FQGTGA. This CDR3 spans 14 amino acids. CDR3 region: CASSLAGRRETQYF. CDR3 nucleotide sequence: TGTGCCAGCTCCTTAGCGGGTCGGAGAGAGACCCAGTACTTC. The full variable domain, in which reference TRBV7-3 and TRBJ2-5 provide the parts outside the CDR3, is GAGVSQTPSNKVTEKGKYVELRCDPISGHTALYWYRQSLGQGPEFLIYFQGTGAADDSGLPNDRFFAVRPEGSVSTLKIQRTERGDSAVYLCASSLAGRRETQYFGPGTRLLVL.

The chain couples TRBV2 to TRBJ2-1; D is unclear. This CDR3 is built from 11 residues. Per germline, CDR1 SNHLY and CDR2 FYNNEI. V lost 8 bases and J lost 8, with 10 bases in between. CDR3 amino acids: CASWTLHEQFF. The CDR3 bases are TGTGCCAGCTGGACGCTACATGAGCAGTTCTTC.

This clone was found once. The rearrangement links TRBV7-2 to TRBJ1-1; D gene ambiguous. Between the trimmed V and J ends, which lost 2 bases and 1 base, there was a span of 8 bases. CDR3 length equals 14 residues. Germline CDR1 and CDR2: SGHTA and FQGNSA. As DNA, the CDR3 is TGTGCCAGCAGCTTAAGGGCGGGGAACACTGAAGCTTTCTTT. Residues: CASSLRAGNTEAFF. The complete variable domain, with remaining parts taken from reference TRBV7-2 and TRBJ1-1, reads GAGVSQSPSNKVTEKGKDVELRCDPISGHTALYWYRQSLGQGLEFLIYFQGNSAPDKSGLPSDRFSAERTGGSVSTLTIQRTQQEDSAVYLCASSLRAGNTEAFFGQGTRLTVV.

In DNA, the CDR3 is TGCAGCGTTGAAGTCACAGCGGGGGGGCCGGGCCACGAGCAGTACTTC. Its translation is CSVEVTAGGPGHEQYF. This chain uses TRBV29-1 with TRBJ2-7; 10 nucleotides match TRBD2. Germline V CDR1 and CDR2: SQVTM, ANQGSEA. The CDR3 consists of 16 residues. V gave up 1 base and J gave up 5 bases; unmatched junction bases: 11.

This clone was observed a single time. This chain connects TRBV2 to TRBJ1-1; D is undetermined. Trimming left V 6 bases short and J 3 bases short, with 11 bases between. The CDR3 consists of 13 residues. Germline lookup yields CDR1 SNHLY and CDR2 FYNNEI. Here the CDR3 DNA reads TGTGCCAGCAGACTTGGGGTGCACACTGAAGCTTTCTTT. Its translation: CASRLGVHTEAFF.

This clone was seen a handful of times. The chain combines TRBV9 with TRBJ1-6; D gene uncertain. CDR1 SGDLS and CDR2 YYNGEE come from the germline V gene. The CDR3 runs 14 residues. The ends were cut back, 1 base at V and 11 bases at J, with 13 bases in the middle. The CDR3 sequence is CASSVNVASAPLHF. The CDR3 coding sequence is TGTGCCAGCAGCGTAAATGTCGCCTCCGCACCCCTCCACTTT.

This clone was seen only a few times. The V call is TRBV15, the J call TRBJ1-4, with D unclear. Trimming took off 3 bases at V and 0 bases at J, with 8 bases between the two ends. The CDR3 sequence is 15 residues long. Per germline, CDR1 LNHNV and CDR2 YYDKDF (reference sequence). CDR3 nucleotides: TGTGCCACCAGCAGGGGGTCGACAACTAATGAAAAACTGTTTTTT. Encoded protein: CATSRGSTTNEKLFF.

The chain uses TRBV7-3 and TRBJ1-6, with a possible D match to TRBD1 (6 bases). The germline V gene has CDR1 SGHTA and CDR2 FQGTGA. The V end lost 2 bases, the J end lost 7 bases, and 12 bases lay between the germline ends. This CDR3 has 15 residues. The CDR3 region has the DNA TGTGCCAGCAGCTTATTTGGGGGGCGGAATTCACCCCTCCACTTT. Translation gives CASSLFGGRNSPLHF. Based on the CDR3 plus reference TRBV7-3 and TRBJ1-6, the full variable domain is GAGVSQTPSNKVTEKGKYVELRCDPISGHTALYWYRQSLGQGPEFLIYFQGTGAADDSGLPNDRFFAVRPEGSVSTLKIQRTERGDSAVYLCASSLFGGRNSPLHFGNGTRLTVT.